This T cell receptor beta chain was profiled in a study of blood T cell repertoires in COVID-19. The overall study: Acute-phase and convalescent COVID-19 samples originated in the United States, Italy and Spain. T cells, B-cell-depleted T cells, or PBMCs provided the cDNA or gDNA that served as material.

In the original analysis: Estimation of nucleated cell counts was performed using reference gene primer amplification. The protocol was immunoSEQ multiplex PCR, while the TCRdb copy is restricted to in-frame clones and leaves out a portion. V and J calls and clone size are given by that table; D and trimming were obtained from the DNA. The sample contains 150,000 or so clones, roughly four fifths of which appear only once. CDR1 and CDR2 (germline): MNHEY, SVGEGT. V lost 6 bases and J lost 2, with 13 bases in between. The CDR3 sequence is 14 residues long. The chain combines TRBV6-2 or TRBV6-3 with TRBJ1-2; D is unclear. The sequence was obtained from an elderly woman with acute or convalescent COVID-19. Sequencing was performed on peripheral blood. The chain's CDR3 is CASSRDGTNYGYTF. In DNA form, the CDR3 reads TGTGCCAGCAGCCGTGATGGCACCAACTATGGCTACACCTTC.